This is a list of T cell receptor beta chains from one sample in a study of identical twins. TCRdb analysed the 5' RACE reads with MiXCR anew, one entry per CDR3 protein. The sample has nearly 900,000 distinct CDR3 sequences, over 9% seen once. The same specimen was also included in a second study, on yellow fever vaccine responses in identical twins.

The specimen was PBMCs. The receptors derive from a young woman in good health. CDR3s include the opening cysteine and the closing phenylalanine or tryptophan. The order of the fields is clone size, J gene, D gene, V gene, CDR3 DNA, CDR3 protein. The D gene is left open where the match is weak. Only some rows state a clone size, as once, few, many or a class for expanded clones.

clone_size: many
j_call: TRBJ1-3
d_call: NA
v_call: TRBV12-3/TRBV12-4
cdr3_nt: TGTGCCAGCAGGGCCCAGGGGCTCTCTGGAAACACCATATATTTT
cdr3_aa: CASRAQGLSGNTIYF

clone_size: few
j_call: TRBJ1-5
d_call: NA
v_call: TRBV20-1
cdr3_nt: TGCAGTGCTACACACAGGGTAAACAATCAGCCCCAGCATTTT
cdr3_aa: CSATHRVNNQPQHF

clone_size: NA
j_call: TRBJ2-1
d_call: TRBD2
v_call: TRBV5-1
cdr3_nt: TGCGCCAGCAGTAGCGGGAGCCTTGAGCAGTTCTTC
cdr3_aa: CASSSGSLEQFF

clone_size: few
j_call: TRBJ2-7
d_call: TRBD2
v_call: TRBV11-1
cdr3_nt: TGTGCCAGCAGCTCAGACCTCAGGGGACTAGCTGGAACCGTCTCCTACGAGCAGTACTTC
cdr3_aa: CASSSDLRGLAGTVSYEQYF

clone_size: few
j_call: TRBJ1-1
d_call: TRBD1
v_call: TRBV5-4
cdr3_nt: TGTGCCAGCCGGAAGGGGGCCTTGGGGGAAGCTTTCTTT
cdr3_aa: CASRKGALGEAFF

clone_size: NA
j_call: TRBJ2-5
d_call: TRBD1
v_call: TRBV4-1
cdr3_nt: TGCGCCAGCAGCCACCTTTTGCGAGGGGGCAAGAATACCCAGTACTTC
cdr3_aa: CASSHLLRGGKNTQYF

clone_size: NA
j_call: TRBJ1-2
d_call: TRBD1
v_call: TRBV27
cdr3_nt: TGTGCCAGTTCGGTCCAGGGGGCTTATGGCTACACCTTC
cdr3_aa: CASSVQGAYGYTF

clone_size: few
j_call: TRBJ1-4
d_call: NA
v_call: TRBV2
cdr3_nt: TGTGCCAGCAGTGAGTTTGGGCTACCTAATGAAAAACTGTTTTTT
cdr3_aa: CASSEFGLPNEKLFF

clone_size: many
j_call: TRBJ1-2
d_call: NA
v_call: TRBV12-3/TRBV12-4
cdr3_nt: TGTGCCAGCAGTTCGCAGGGTGGGAGTTTCTATGGCTACACCTTC
cdr3_aa: CASSSQGGSFYGYTF

clone_size: NA
j_call: TRBJ2-2
d_call: NA
v_call: TRBV5-6
cdr3_nt: TGTGCCAGCAGCTTTGGTGGTACCCGCGCCACCGGGGAGCTGTTTTTT
cdr3_aa: CASSFGGTRATGELFF

clone_size: NA
j_call: TRBJ2-3
d_call: NA
v_call: TRBV20-1
cdr3_nt: TGCAGTGCTCGCCAGACAGGAATCACAGATACGCAGTATTTT
cdr3_aa: CSARQTGITDTQYF

clone_size: few
j_call: TRBJ2-5
d_call: NA
v_call: TRBV24-1
cdr3_nt: TGTGCCACCGCCGGGTCAGAGGAGACCCAGTACTTC
cdr3_aa: CATAGSEETQYF

clone_size: many
j_call: TRBJ2-1
d_call: NA
v_call: TRBV12-3/TRBV12-4
cdr3_nt: TGTGCCAGCGGCCTGACGGGGCTCCCCTCCTACAATGAGCAGTTCTTC
cdr3_aa: CASGLTGLPSYNEQFF

clone_size: few
j_call: TRBJ2-4
d_call: NA
v_call: TRBV6-1
cdr3_nt: TGTGCCAGCAGTGAGGGGAGTTCCAAAAACATTCAGTACTTC
cdr3_aa: CASSEGSSKNIQYF

clone_size: NA
j_call: TRBJ1-1
d_call: NA
v_call: TRBV27
cdr3_nt: TGTGCCAGCAGTCGCTCCTGGGGGGGTGGCACTGAAGCTTTCTTT
cdr3_aa: CASSRSWGGGTEAFF

clone_size: few
j_call: TRBJ2-1
d_call: NA
v_call: TRBV7-9
cdr3_nt: TGTGCCAGCAGCCACCGGGACACCAATCAGGGGAATGAGCAGTTCTTC
cdr3_aa: CASSHRDTNQGNEQFF

clone_size: few
j_call: TRBJ2-4
d_call: NA
v_call: TRBV5-1
cdr3_nt: TGCGCCAGCAGCTTGGGACAGACAGCCAAAAACATTCAGTACTTC
cdr3_aa: CASSLGQTAKNIQYF

clone_size: many
j_call: TRBJ2-3
d_call: NA
v_call: TRBV5-1
cdr3_nt: TGCGCCAGCAGCTTTTCACTTTCCACAGATACGCAGTATTTT
cdr3_aa: CASSFSLSTDTQYF

clone_size: NA
j_call: TRBJ2-7
d_call: TRBD2
v_call: TRBV11-2
cdr3_nt: TGTGCCAGCAGCCAAGAGCGGGAGCACTACGAGCAGTACTTC
cdr3_aa: CASSQEREHYEQYF

clone_size: NA
j_call: TRBJ2-1
d_call: TRBD1
v_call: TRBV2
cdr3_nt: TGTGCCACGGACAGGAGGTCGCAGGGGGAGCAGTTCTTC
cdr3_aa: CATDRRSQGEQFF

clone_size: NA
j_call: TRBJ2-1
d_call: TRBD1
v_call: TRBV29-1
cdr3_nt: TGCAGCGTCGTACAGGGGGCGATTGGCAATGAGCAGTTCTTC
cdr3_aa: CSVVQGAIGNEQFF

clone_size: few
j_call: TRBJ2-1
d_call: NA
v_call: TRBV4-1
cdr3_nt: TGCGCCAGCAGCTCCGACAGATCCTACAATGAGCAGTTCTTC
cdr3_aa: CASSSDRSYNEQFF

clone_size: few
j_call: TRBJ2-7
d_call: TRBD2
v_call: TRBV12-3/TRBV12-4
cdr3_nt: TGTGCCAGCAGCAAGCGGGAGCGCTCATACGAGCAGTACTTC
cdr3_aa: CASSKRERSYEQYF

clone_size: NA
j_call: TRBJ2-2
d_call: TRBD2
v_call: TRBV20-1
cdr3_nt: TGCAGTGCTGCGCGGGAGTACGCGAACACCGGGGAGCTGTTTTTT
cdr3_aa: CSAAREYANTGELFF

clone_size: NA
j_call: TRBJ1-6
d_call: NA
v_call: TRBV2
cdr3_nt: TGTGCCAGCAGGACGGATTTCAATTCACCCCTCCACTTT
cdr3_aa: CASRTDFNSPLHF

clone_size: NA
j_call: TRBJ2-2
d_call: NA
v_call: TRBV12-5
cdr3_nt: TGTGCTAGTGGTCTGACTCTCCGGGAGTCCGGGGAGCTGTTTTTT
cdr3_aa: CASGLTLRESGELFF

clone_size: many
j_call: TRBJ2-1
d_call: NA
v_call: TRBV7-9
cdr3_nt: TGTGCCAGCAGCCCCGAAGGGAATGAGCAGTTCTTC
cdr3_aa: CASSPEGNEQFF

clone_size: few
j_call: TRBJ2-3
d_call: TRBD2
v_call: TRBV20-1
cdr3_nt: TGCAGTGCTAAGCAAGCTAGCGGGATAACAGATACGCAGTATTTT
cdr3_aa: CSAKQASGITDTQYF

clone_size: few
j_call: TRBJ2-2
d_call: NA
v_call: TRBV5-1
cdr3_nt: TGCGCCAGCAGCTTCCGAAGGGCCTCCGCGAACACCGGGGAGCTGTTTTTT
cdr3_aa: CASSFRRASANTGELFF

clone_size: many
j_call: TRBJ1-1
d_call: NA
v_call: TRBV12-3/TRBV12-4
cdr3_nt: TGCGCCAGCAGCTTACCAGGTATGAACACTGAAGCTTTCTTT
cdr3_aa: CASSLPGMNTEAFF

clone_size: few
j_call: TRBJ1-2
d_call: TRBD1
v_call: TRBV9
cdr3_nt: TGTGCCAGCAGCCCACGGACAGGGAAGGGCTACACCTTC
cdr3_aa: CASSPRTGKGYTF

clone_size: few
j_call: TRBJ1-2
d_call: NA
v_call: TRBV3-1
cdr3_nt: TGTGCCAGCAGCCAAGTTCGGCAGCATGGCTACACCTTC
cdr3_aa: CASSQVRQHGYTF

clone_size: NA
j_call: TRBJ2-2
d_call: TRBD2
v_call: TRBV20-1
cdr3_nt: TGCAGTGCATCCGGACTAGCGGGAGAAGTCGGGGAGCTGTTTTTT
cdr3_aa: CSASGLAGEVGELFF

clone_size: NA
j_call: TRBJ2-3
d_call: NA
v_call: TRBV3-1
cdr3_nt: TGTGCCAGCAGGCATAGAGGTACGCAGTATTTT
cdr3_aa: CASRHRGTQYF

clone_size: NA
j_call: TRBJ2-5
d_call: TRBD2
v_call: TRBV5-4
cdr3_nt: TGTGCCAGCAGCTTGAGGCTAGCGGGTAAAGAGACCCAGTACTTC
cdr3_aa: CASSLRLAGKETQYF

clone_size: NA
j_call: TRBJ2-1
d_call: TRBD1
v_call: TRBV2
cdr3_nt: TGTGCCAGCAGTCGGGACAGCCGCAATGAGCAGTTCTTC
cdr3_aa: CASSRDSRNEQFF

clone_size: many
j_call: TRBJ2-7
d_call: NA
v_call: TRBV4-1
cdr3_nt: TGCGCCAGCAGCCTTGGAGAAACGGGATACGAGCAGTACTTC
cdr3_aa: CASSLGETGYEQYF

clone_size: NA
j_call: TRBJ2-5
d_call: NA
v_call: TRBV15
cdr3_nt: TGTGCCACCAGCAGAGATTTCGGCAGCAAAGAGACCCAGTACTTC
cdr3_aa: CATSRDFGSKETQYF

clone_size: NA
j_call: TRBJ1-1
d_call: NA
v_call: TRBV5-1
cdr3_nt: TGCGCCAGCAGCTTGACAGACGGCAACACTGAAGCTTTCTTT
cdr3_aa: CASSLTDGNTEAFF

clone_size: once
j_call: TRBJ2-3
d_call: NA
v_call: TRBV7-8
cdr3_nt: TGTGCCAGCAGCTTATCCTCGCGGGGACCCACAGATACGCAGTATTTT
cdr3_aa: CASSLSSRGPTDTQYF

clone_size: many
j_call: TRBJ1-1
d_call: NA
v_call: TRBV10-3
cdr3_nt: TGTGCCATCAGGAGCATGGGAGGGGGGTACATGAACACTGAAGCTTTCTTT
cdr3_aa: CAIRSMGGGYMNTEAFF

clone_size: NA
j_call: TRBJ2-1
d_call: TRBD2
v_call: TRBV27
cdr3_nt: TGTGCCAGCAGTCCCCCCACACTAGCGGGAGTCTATAATGAGCAGTTCTTC
cdr3_aa: CASSPPTLAGVYNEQFF

clone_size: few
j_call: TRBJ2-6
d_call: NA
v_call: TRBV6-1
cdr3_nt: TGTGCCAGCAGTGAATTAATCCCCCGGTTCCACTCTGGGGCCAACGTCCTGACTTTC
cdr3_aa: CASSELIPRFHSGANVLTF

clone_size: many
j_call: TRBJ1-6
d_call: NA
v_call: TRBV5-1
cdr3_nt: TGCGCCAGCAGCTTGAGCGGGTCGGATAATTCACCCCTCCACTTT
cdr3_aa: CASSLSGSDNSPLHF

clone_size: NA
j_call: TRBJ2-1
d_call: NA
v_call: TRBV24-1
cdr3_nt: TGTGCCACCAGTGAGACTAGAAACAATGAGCAGTTCTTC
cdr3_aa: CATSETRNNEQFF

clone_size: many
j_call: TRBJ2-1
d_call: TRBD2
v_call: TRBV12-3/TRBV12-4
cdr3_nt: TGTGCCAGCACCTGGCTAGCGGGCGGGAGTGAGCAGTTCTTC
cdr3_aa: CASTWLAGGSEQFF

clone_size: many
j_call: TRBJ2-5
d_call: TRBD2
v_call: TRBV29-1
cdr3_nt: TGCAGCGTGCGCCGGGGAACGACTAGCGGGCTGAAAGAGACCCAGTACTTC
cdr3_aa: CSVRRGTTSGLKETQYF

clone_size: NA
j_call: TRBJ1-4
d_call: TRBD1
v_call: TRBV20-1
cdr3_nt: TGCAGTGCTCGGGACAGGGGTGAAAAACTGTTTTTT
cdr3_aa: CSARDRGEKLFF

clone_size: NA
j_call: TRBJ2-7
d_call: NA
v_call: TRBV7-8
cdr3_nt: TGTGCCAGCAGCGTACTAACTAGGGGTGCAGATGCCGAGCAGTACTTC
cdr3_aa: CASSVLTRGADAEQYF

clone_size: NA
j_call: TRBJ2-2
d_call: TRBD2
v_call: TRBV3-1
cdr3_nt: TGTGCCAGCTGCCAAGATCGAGCTAAGCGGGAGCCTGGCGGGGAGCTGTTTTTT
cdr3_aa: CASCQDRAKREPGGELFF

clone_size: NA
j_call: TRBJ2-1
d_call: NA
v_call: TRBV5-1
cdr3_nt: TGCGCCAGCAAGGTGGCGGGAAGCTCCTACAATGAGCAGTTCTTC
cdr3_aa: CASKVAGSSYNEQFF

clone_size: few
j_call: TRBJ2-7
d_call: TRBD2
v_call: TRBV5-1
cdr3_nt: TGCGCCAGCAGCGAAAGCGGGAGTCGCTACGAGCAGTACTTC
cdr3_aa: CASSESGSRYEQYF

clone_size: NA
j_call: TRBJ2-2
d_call: TRBD1
v_call: TRBV6-2/TRBV6-3
cdr3_nt: TGTGCCAGCAGTTACTCGCGGACAGGTCAACCGAACACCGGGGAGCTGTTTTTT
cdr3_aa: CASSYSRTGQPNTGELFF

clone_size: once
j_call: TRBJ2-3
d_call: TRBD2
v_call: TRBV12-5
cdr3_nt: TGTGCTAGTGGTTTGTCTAGCGGGACAGATACGCAGTATTTT
cdr3_aa: CASGLSSGTDTQYF

clone_size: NA
j_call: TRBJ2-3
d_call: TRBD2
v_call: TRBV7-6
cdr3_nt: TGTGCCAGCAGCCCTTATAGCGGGGGGAGTGTAACGCAGTATTTT
cdr3_aa: CASSPYSGGSVTQYF